The 18 T cell receptor beta chains presented below share a single source sample, sequenced in a study of cytomegalovirus exposure and HLA in healthy donors. PCR was performed using 60 Vbeta and 13 Jbeta primers. The assay was immunoSEQ multiplex PCR, and TCRdb's table has in-frame clones only and misses some. The sample consists of about 140,000 clones, approximately 84% of them appearing once. The sample comprised PBMCs. These receptors originate from a woman in her thirties or forties in good health and CMV-seronegative.

The J gene is TRBJ1-1, the V gene TRBV29-1; D is undetermined. CDR3 length: 11 residues. CDR1 SQVTM and CDR2 ANQGSEA come from the germline V gene. Trimming pared 6 bases from V and 1 base from J, leaving 6 bases between. CDR3: CSVRGNTEAFF. Written as DNA, the CDR3 is TGCAGCGTACGGGGGAACACTGAAGCTTTCTTT. The whole variable domain, filled in from reference TRBV29-1 and TRBJ1-1, reads SAVISQKPSRDICQRGTSLTIQCQVDSQVTMMFWYRQQPGQSLTLIATANQGSEATYESGFVIDKFPISRPNLTFSTLTVSNMSPEDSSIYLCSVRGNTEAFFGQGTRLTVV.

The CDR3 DNA sequence: TGCAGCGCCGCTAAGGGAGTAGACACAGATACGCAGTATTTT. Translated, it gives CSAAKGVDTDTQYF. The chain is built from TRBV29-1 and TRBJ2-3, with D perhaps TRBD2 (5 bases). The V gene's germline CDR1 is SQVTM and CDR2 ANQGSEA. V was clipped by 7 bases and J by 2 bases, with 16 bases between them. This CDR3 comprises 14 residues.

The J gene is TRBJ1-5, the V gene TRBV28; 10 nucleotides line up with TRBD1. V gave up 5 bases and J gave up 5 bases; unmatched junction bases: 6. Germline V lookup: CDR1 MDHEN, CDR2 SYDVKM. The CDR3 is 15 residues long. CDR3 sequence reads: CASSLTGTGDQPQHF. Written as DNA, the CDR3 is TGTGCCAGCAGTCTTACCGGGACAGGGGATCAGCCCCAGCATTTT.

This chain uses TRBV7-3 with TRBJ2-3; maybe TRBD2 (6 bases). The CDR3 totals 15 residues. Trimming removed 5 bases from V and 4 bases from J, with 16 bases in between. Germline assignment: CDR1 SGHTA and CDR2 FQGTGA. Written as DNA, the CDR3 is TGTGCCAGCAGCCCGAATCGGGGGATATCAGATACGCAGTATTTT. This gives the protein CASSPNRGISDTQYF.

This chain links TRBV7-3 with TRBJ2-1, with 8 bases that match TRBD2. J was trimmed by 4 bases and V by 3 bases; bases with no gene match: 2. Germline V gene lookup returns CDR1 SGHTA and CDR2 FQGTGA. The CDR3 loop spans 14 amino acids. CDR3 sequence (DNA): TGTGCCAGCAGCTTCTCTAGCGGGTACAATGAGCAGTTCTTC. It yields the protein CASSFSSGYNEQFF.

On this clone itself: Other DNA sequences of this sample code for an identical CDR3. V gene TRBV10-3 combines with J gene TRBJ1-4, with 7 bases aligning to TRBD1. The CDR3 is 15 amino acids. Germline CDR1 ENHRY, CDR2 SYGVKD. With 6 bases clipped from V and 11 bases from J, the junction kept 15 bases outside the gene matches. The CDR3 DNA is TGTGCCATCAGAAATCCTGACAGGGACGGAGAGAAACTGTTTTTT. This sequence encodes CAIRNPDRDGEKLFF.

This clone was detected once. The J gene is TRBJ2-7, the V gene TRBV19, with D perhaps TRBD1 (6 bases). Germline CDR1 LNHDA, CDR2 SQIVND (reference sequence). The CDR3 consists of 12 residues. V lost 6 bases to trimming and J lost 9 bases, with 15 bases between them. The CDR3 sequence is CASRQGSSAQYF. DNA of the CDR3: TGTGCCAGTAGACAGGGTTCTTCTGCGCAGTACTTC.

This clone has just a few counts. This sequence joins TRBV5-4 and TRBJ1-4, with D possibly TRBD1 on 6 matching bases. Trimming shortened V by 0 bases and J by 5 bases, and 11 bases separated the two germline ends. In germline, CDR1 is SGHNT, CDR2 YYREEE (reference sequence). The CDR3 is made up of 15 amino acids. CDR3 in amino acids: CASSLAGGLNEKLFF. DNA for the CDR3: TGTGCCAGCAGCTTGGCCGGGGGGCTGAATGAAAAACTGTTTTTT.

In the case of this clone: Different DNA sequences within this sample yield the same CDR3. V is TRBV15 and J is TRBJ2-4, with TRBD1 as a possible D gene (5 bases). Trimming left V 0 bases short and J 6 bases short, with 9 bases between. Germline assignment: CDR1 LNHNV and CDR2 YYDKDF (reference sequence). CDR3 length: 14 amino acids. The CDR3 DNA sequence: TGTGCCACCAGCAGAGATCTAGACAGAAACATTCAGTACTTC. Its protein product is CATSRDLDRNIQYF.

As regards this clone: Germline is not matched at one junction end, which may reflect a read error. This rearrangement joins TRBV7-9 to TRBJ2-7; 12 nucleotides match TRBD1. CDR3 size: 13 residues. Germline V gene lookup returns CDR1 SEHNR and CDR2 FQNEAQ (reference sequence). The CDR3 bases are TGTTCCAGCAGCCGGGACAGGGGGCTCGAGCAGTACTTC. Translating gives CSSSRDRGLEQYF.

This chain joins TRBV27 and TRBJ2-2; 16 bases align to TRBD2. Trimming at V came to 0 bases and at J to 4 bases, leaving 8 bases not matched to a gene. The CDR3 length is 20 residues. Per the germline V gene, CDR1 is MNHEY and CDR2 is SMNVEV (reference sequence). The CDR3 reads CASSLSMGLAGGPGTGELFF. CDR3 nucleotides: TGTGCCAGCAGTTTATCGATGGGACTAGCGGGAGGGCCGGGCACCGGGGAGCTGTTTTTT.

The gene calls are TRBV4-3 and TRBJ2-7; weak D call: TRBD2 (5 bases). The germline gives CDR1 LGHNA, CDR2 YSLEER. The CDR3 loop spans 17 amino acids. V lost 0 bases, J lost 5 bases, and 20 bases lay in between. The CDR3 DNA is TGCGCCAGCAGCCAAGAACTCTACGGACCCGGGGTGAACGAGCAGTACTTC. It yields the protein CASSQELYGPGVNEQYF.

The chain links TRBV13 to TRBJ2-7, with D possibly matching TRBD1 (6 bases). The CDR3 runs to 12 residues. Per germline, CDR1 PRHDT and CDR2 FYEKMQ (reference sequence). The germline V and J ends were trimmed by 6 bases and 3 bases, with 9 bases remaining between them. In DNA, the CDR3 is TGTGCCAGCAGTATAGGGGGCTACGAGCAGTACTTC. It specifies CASSIGGYEQYF.

V usage is TRBV7-9 and J usage is TRBJ1-2, with D perhaps matching TRBD1 (5 bases). V dropped 6 bases and J dropped 6 bases, with 17 bases sitting between them. Germline V gene data show CDR1 as SEHNR and CDR2 as FQNEAQ (reference sequence). The CDR3 extends over 14 amino acids. The DNA for the CDR3 is TGTGCCAGCAGTTCAGGGCGTTCGTGGAATGGCTACACCTTC. Its protein is CASSSGRSWNGYTF.

The CDR3, as DNA: TGTGCCAGCAGCTTGGGACCTTGGGGGCAAGCGGGAGGGCCGCGAGAGACCCAGTACTTC. Translated: CASSLGPWGQAGGPRETQYF. This chain links TRBV5-4 with TRBJ2-5, with 10 positions matching TRBD2. This CDR3 has 20 residues. V lost 0 bases, J lost 4 bases, and 18 bases stayed unmatched. Per germline, CDR1 SGHNT and CDR2 YYREEE (reference sequence).

This clone has only a few counts. For the CDR3, the DNA is TGTGCCAGCAGCTTGGGCGAGGAAAAACTGTTTTTT. As protein: CASSLGEEKLFF. The chain recombines TRBV5-6 with TRBJ1-4; no definite D call. This CDR3 is 12 amino acids long. V was clipped by 0 bases and J by 8 bases, with 5 bases between them. CDR1 is SGHDT, CDR2 YYEEEE, per germline.

The chain combines TRBV28 with TRBJ2-5; 9 bases are shared with TRBD1. CDR3 length: 14 residues. Germline V gene data show CDR1 as MDHEN and CDR2 as SYDVKM. V was clipped by 6 bases and J by 4 bases; unmatched bases: 6. CDR3 sequence reads: CASSIPGQGETQYF. Here the CDR3 DNA reads TGTGCCAGCAGCATACCGGGACAGGGAGAGACCCAGTACTTC.

The chain carries TRBV29-1 and TRBJ2-7; TRBD2 aligns across 13 bases. In germline, CDR1 is SQVTM, CDR2 ANQGSEA. The CDR3 has 16 amino acids. With V trimmed by 4 bases and J by 2 bases, 8 bases remained unmatched. The CDR3 loop is CSVGGLAGWAAYEQYF. The CDR3 DNA reads TGCAGCGTTGGGGGACTAGCGGGATGGGCGGCCTACGAGCAGTACTTC.